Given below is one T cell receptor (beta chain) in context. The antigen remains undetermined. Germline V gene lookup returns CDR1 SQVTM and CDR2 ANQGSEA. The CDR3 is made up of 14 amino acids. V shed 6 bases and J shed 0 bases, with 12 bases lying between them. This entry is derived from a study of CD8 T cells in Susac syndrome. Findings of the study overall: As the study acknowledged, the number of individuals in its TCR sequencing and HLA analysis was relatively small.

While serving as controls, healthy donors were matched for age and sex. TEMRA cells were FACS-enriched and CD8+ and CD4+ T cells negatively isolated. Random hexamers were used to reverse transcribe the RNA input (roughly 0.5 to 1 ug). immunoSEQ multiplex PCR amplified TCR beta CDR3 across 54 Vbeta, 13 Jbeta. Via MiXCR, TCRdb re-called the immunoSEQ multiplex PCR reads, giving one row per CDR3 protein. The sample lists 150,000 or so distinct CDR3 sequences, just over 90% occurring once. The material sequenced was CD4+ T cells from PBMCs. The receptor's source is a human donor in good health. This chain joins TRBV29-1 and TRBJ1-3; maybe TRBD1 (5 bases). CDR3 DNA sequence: TGCAGCGTGGCCGTACAGGCCTCTGGAAACACCATATATTTT. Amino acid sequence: CSVAVQASGNTIYF.